The 23 T cell receptor beta chains reported below all come from one sample, sequenced in a study of shared clonotypes between healthy human individuals. Profiled with immunoSEQ multiplex PCR; TCRdb holds only in-frame clones, not every one. Altogether approximately 2.4 million clones are present, nearly 97% being singletons, with the ten largest covering roughly 0.13%. The sequencing sample was made of naive CD4+ T cells sorted from blood. Subset in this sample: CD45RA+ positively selected. The receptors here all came from a man aged 18 to 29 in good health.

This chain joins TRBV13 and TRBJ1-6; possibly TRBD1 for D (5 bases). V was pared by 5 bases and J by 7 bases, with 15 bases between. CDR1 is PRHDT and CDR2 is FYEKMQ in the germline V gene (reference sequence). This CDR3 contains 15 residues. The CDR3 sequence: CASSPAGVENSPLHF. For the CDR3, the DNA is TGTGCCAGCAGCCCGGCGGGGGTTGAGAATTCACCCCTCCACTTT.

The V call is TRBV5-1, the J call TRBJ2-2, with D possibly being TRBD1 (6 bases). The germline V and J ends were trimmed by 6 bases and 6 bases, with 21 bases remaining between them. In germline, CDR1 is SGHRS, CDR2 YFSETQ. CDR3 length equals 16 residues. Written as DNA, the CDR3 is TGCGCCAGCACCATAAGGACAGCAACACGATCCGGGGAGCTGTTTTTT. This sequence encodes CASTIRTATRSGELFF.

This clone has only one observation. This chain links TRBV21-1 with TRBJ2-7; the listed D gene, TRBD1, was not tested against the DNA. TRBV21-1 is deemed a pseudogene. This CDR3 spans 17 amino acids. Here the CDR3 DNA reads TGTGCCAGCTCCGGGACAGGGCTCCGGGCCGGCTCCTACGAGCAGTACTTC. This translates into CASSGTGLRAGSYEQYF.

The V gene is TRBV5-1, the J gene TRBJ2-1; D possibly corresponds to TRBD1 (6 bases). CDR1 is SGHRS and CDR2 is YFSETQ in the germline V gene. The V end lost 5 bases, the J end lost 0 bases, and 12 bases lay between the germline ends. The CDR3 has 15 residues. The CDR3 sequence is CASSWDTSSYNEQFF. The CDR3 DNA is TGCGCCAGCAGTTGGGACACTAGCTCCTACAATGAGCAGTTCTTC. Looking up the rest from reference TRBV5-1 and TRBJ2-1 gives the full variable domain: KAGVTQTPRYLIKTRGQQVTLSCSPISGHRSVSWYQQTPGQGLQFLFEYFSETQRNKGNFPGRFSGRQFSNSRSEMNVSTLELGDSALYLCASSWDTSSYNEQFFGPGTRLTVL.

The gene calls are TRBV7-2 and TRBJ2-3; the D gene is possibly TRBD2 (6 bases). The CDR3 extends over 14 amino acids. Germline CDR1 SGHTA, CDR2 FQGNSA. The V gene lost 1 base and the J gene lost 5 bases, with 10 bases spanning the gap. CDR3 residues: CASSLGISGDTQYF. The CDR3 DNA reads TGTGCCAGCAGCTTAGGAATTAGCGGAGATACGCAGTATTTT.

This chain links TRBV10-2 with TRBJ2-7, with 7 bases aligning to TRBD2. The germline V gene has CDR1 WSHSY and CDR2 SAAADI. Trimming took 6 bases from V and 3 from J; bases not matched to a gene: 11. This CDR3 contains 15 residues. Here the CDR3 reads CASSEGSGKIYEQYF. The CDR3 DNA follows: TGCGCCAGCAGCGAGGGGAGCGGGAAGATCTACGAGCAGTACTTC.

The V and J genes are TRBV6-5 and TRBJ2-3; no firm D call. V was clipped by 6 bases and J by 1 base, with 14 bases between them. Germline CDR1 reads MNHEY; CDR2 reads SVGAGI. The CDR3 length is 15 residues. The DNA of the CDR3 is TGTGCCAGCAGGGAATCCGGGCCCGGCACAGATACGCAGTATTTT. Amino acid sequence: CASRESGPGTDTQYF.

This chain links TRBV28 with TRBJ1-2; D unclear. V was clipped by 1 base and J by 2 bases, with 5 bases between them. CDR3 size: 13 residues. Germline V lookup: CDR1 MDHEN, CDR2 SYDVKM. The CDR3 DNA follows: TGTGCCAGCAGTTTATTTCAGAACTATGGCTACACCTTC. It yields the protein CASSLFQNYGYTF.

The rearrangement joins TRBV6-5 to TRBJ2-7, with D tentatively TRBD1 (6 bases). The V and J ends lost 0 bases and 2 bases respectively, with 8 bases between them. The length of the CDR3 is 14 residues. The germline gives CDR1 MNHEY, CDR2 SVGAGI. CDR3 amino acids: CASSYSKGAYEQYF. CDR3 bases: TGTGCCAGCAGTTACTCGAAGGGGGCCTACGAGCAGTACTTC.

The rearrangement joins TRBV7-9 to TRBJ2-7, with 8 bases matching TRBD2. Losses at the gene ends were 5 bases for V and 2 bases for J; bases not matched to a gene: 14. The CDR3 extends over 17 amino acids. Germline V lookup: CDR1 SEHNR, CDR2 FQNEAQ (reference sequence). CDR3 sequence: CASSPSPAREVPYEQYF. The DNA for the CDR3 is TGTGCCAGCAGCCCAAGCCCGGCGCGGGAGGTTCCCTACGAGCAGTACTTC.

The chain employs TRBV14 and TRBJ2-3; D gene uncertain. This CDR3 has 14 residues. Germline CDR1 is SGHDN and CDR2 is FVKESK. Trimming took off 4 bases at V and 2 bases at J, with 10 bases between the two ends. Written as DNA, the CDR3 is TGTGCCAGCAGCCCGGCCCGTATCACAGATACGCAGTATTTT. Translation gives CASSPARITDTQYF.

The CDR3 DNA reads as TGTGCCAGCAGCGTGGAGGGGGCGGGGAGGGCAGAGACCCAGTACTTC. Translation: CASSVEGAGRAETQYF. This sequence joins TRBV9 and TRBJ2-5, with D perhaps assigned TRBD1 or TRBD2 (7 bases each). Germline CDR1 reads SGDLS; CDR2 reads YYNGEE. The CDR3 consists of 16 residues. Trimming took off 2 bases at V and 4 bases at J, with 18 bases between the two ends.

The V call is TRBV27, the J call TRBJ2-7; 8 positions match TRBD1. Germline V gene data show CDR1 as MNHEY and CDR2 as SMNVEV (reference sequence). CDR3 length: 16 residues. The junction had 7 bases not matched to a gene; V was cut back by 3 bases and J by 0 bases. The CDR3 DNA reads TGTGCCAGCAGTTTTCGGCAGGGGGCCGTCTCCTACGAGCAGTACTTC. Protein: CASSFRQGAVSYEQYF.

The chain joins TRBV29-1 to TRBJ1-4; D unclear. The germline V gene encodes CDR1 SQVTM and CDR2 ANQGSEA. The CDR3 runs to 12 residues. The V end was cut by 2 bases, the J end by 8 bases, with 9 bases between. CDR3 protein: CSVELPQEKLFF. The CDR3 DNA is TGCAGCGTTGAACTACCCCAGGAAAAACTGTTTTTT.

The chain carries TRBV7-2 and TRBJ1-2, with D perhaps TRBD1 (6 bases). V dropped 6 bases and J dropped 4 bases, with 21 bases sitting between them. CDR1 is SGHTA and CDR2 is FQGNSA in the germline V gene. The length of the CDR3 is 16 residues. CDR3 in amino acids: CASSQLGGGSPYGYTF. The CDR3 bases are TGTGCCAGCAGTCAATTAGGTGGGGGCTCTCCCTATGGCTACACCTTC.

This clone came up a few times. This chain connects TRBV28 to TRBJ2-7; D is tentatively TRBD1 or TRBD2 (5 bases each). CDR3 length: 14 amino acids. V was shortened by 7 bases and J by 0 bases, with 13 bases between the two germline ends. Per the germline V gene, CDR1 is MDHEN and CDR2 is SYDVKM. The CDR3 loop is CASTRGPSSYEQYF. The CDR3 bases are TGTGCCAGCACCCGGGGACCGTCCTCCTACGAGCAGTACTTC.

The V gene is TRBV5-6, the J gene TRBJ1-6; 7 bases are shared with TRBD1. Germline CDR1 SGHDT, CDR2 YYEEEE. This CDR3 comprises 15 residues. J gave up 6 bases and V 0 bases, and 3 bases lay outside the gene matches. CDR3 residues: CASSLEGAFNSPLHF. The CDR3, as DNA: TGTGCCAGCAGCTTGGAGGGGGCTTTTAATTCACCCCTCCACTTT.

The V gene is TRBV27, the J gene TRBJ1-2, with 7 positions matching TRBD1. This CDR3 is built from 12 residues. CDR1 and CDR2 (germline): MNHEY, SMNVEV (reference sequence). Germline trimming cut 2 bases from V and 8 bases from J; bases unmatched to any gene: 2. The CDR3 nucleotides are TGTGCCAGCAGTTTAAAGGGACAGGGCTACACCTTC. Translation gives CASSLKGQGYTF.

The chain uses TRBV7-2 and TRBJ1-1; the D is unclear. Trimming shortened V by 3 bases and J by 0 bases, and 14 bases separated the two germline ends. Germline V gives CDR1 SGHTA, CDR2 FQGNSA. This CDR3 spans 16 amino acids. The CDR3 spells CASSFAREDLNTEAFF. The CDR3 coding sequence is TGTGCCAGCAGCTTCGCTAGGGAAGACCTGAACACTGAAGCTTTCTTT.

The chain recombines TRBV7-2 with TRBJ2-7; 7 nucleotides align to TRBD1. V gave up 4 bases and J gave up 4 bases; unmatched junction bases: 7. The germline gives CDR1 SGHTA, CDR2 FQGNSA. This CDR3 is built from 14 residues. In nucleotides, the CDR3 is TGTGCCAGCAGCTACGGGGACAGAAATTACGAGCAGTACTTC. Residues: CASSYGDRNYEQYF.

V usage is TRBV7-2 and J usage is TRBJ2-3; the D gene is possibly TRBD2 (5 bases). The CDR3 runs to 14 residues. V was cut by 0 bases and J by 10 bases, with 14 bases left in between. Per germline, CDR1 SGHTA and CDR2 FQGNSA. The CDR3 DNA reads as TGTGCCAGCAGCTTAGCGCGGGCTGGGGTAGCGCAGTATTTT. Protein product: CASSLARAGVAQYF.

The chain employs TRBV5-1 and TRBJ2-4, with 9 positions matching TRBD2. Germline trimming cut 6 bases from V and 7 bases from J; bases unmatched to any gene: 8. The CDR3 is 14 amino acids. The germline gives CDR1 SGHRS, CDR2 YFSETQ. The CDR3 sequence: CASTPAGGPNIQYF. The CDR3 DNA is TGCGCCAGCACCCCGGCGGGAGGGCCCAACATTCAGTACTTC.

This clone was observed once. V usage is TRBV10-1 and J usage is TRBJ2-5; D possibly corresponds to TRBD1 (5 bases). CDR3 length equals 13 residues. Germline CDR1 WNHNN, CDR2 SYGVQD (reference sequence). Between the trimmed V and J ends, which lost 4 bases and 4 bases, there was a span of 10 bases. DNA of the CDR3: TGCGCCAGCAGTGCGGCAGGGATAGAGACCCAGTACTTC. Its translation is CASSAAGIETQYF.